Here is one T cell receptor (beta chain) with its context. TCRdb used MiXCR to reprocess the RT-PCR reads, holding one entry per CDR3 protein. The top ten hold around 32% of the sample, which has 180,000 or so distinct CDR3 sequences, about an eighth seen once. The sample originates from a study of response to subunit inactivated influenza vaccine. This sample also appeared in a second study, on T cells expressing NK-cell markers. This second study notes: TCR beta cDNA was generated via 5'RACE template switching incorporating UMIs. The TCR beta repertoires were obtained from sorted CD3+CD56+NKG2C+, CD3+CD56+NKG2C- and CD3+CD56-NKG2C+ T cells. The use of an anti-gamma-delta TCR antibody, which was added in several experiments, restricted sorting to T cells expressing alpha-beta TCR. Dominance of the CD3+CD56-NKG2C+ fraction by these clonotypes also held in a handful of donors. Expanded clones of NKG2C+ T cells had an unclear HCMV specificity.

This TCR came from a man aged 50-60 years who received an inactivated influenza vaccine. Specimen: CD8+ T cells sorted from PBMCs, collected less than 13 days after vaccination.

The CDR3 loop is CASSLPGQGTDTQYF. CDR3 DNA: TGTGCCAGCAGCTTACCGGGACAGGGAACAGATACGCAGTATTTT. The rearrangement joins TRBV7-9 to TRBJ2-3; 9 bases line up with TRBD1. CDR1 and CDR2 from the germline V gene are SEHNR and FQNEAQ (reference sequence). The V and J ends lost 2 bases and 3 bases, in that order; junction bases with no gene match: 3. This CDR3 region has 15 residues.